The 28 T cell receptor beta chains below were found in one sample sequenced in a study of chemoradiotherapy in HPV16-positive cancers. The assay was immunoSEQ multiplex PCR, and TCRdb's table has in-frame clones only and misses some. The sample holds 8,000 to 9,000 clones, around three quarters seen once. Sampling took place from a patient who underwent chemoradiotherapy. Every receptor here comes from a human donor with HPV-associated anogenital cancer.

CDR3 DNA: TGTGCCAGCAGCCCCCCGACAGGGCGGGCGGAGGAGACCCAGTACTTC. Translating gives CASSPPTGRAEETQYF. The chain uses TRBV5-6 and TRBJ2-5, with 7 bases that match TRBD1. CDR3 length equals 16 residues. V lost 4 bases and J lost 5; bases outside the gene matches: 14. Germline loops: CDR1 SGHDT, CDR2 YYEEEE. The whole variable domain, remainder taken from reference TRBV5-6 and TRBJ2-5, is DAGVTQSPTHLIKTRGQQVTLRCSPKSGHDTVSWYQQALGQGPQFIFQYYEEEERQRGNFPDRFSGHQFPNYSSELNVNALLLGDSALYLCASSPPTGRAEETQYFGPGTRLLVL.

This chain connects TRBV7-2 to TRBJ2-7; 7 bases fit TRBD2. Germline V gives CDR1 SGHTA, CDR2 FQGNSA. CDR3 size: 15 residues. The V segment lost 6 bases and the J segment 5 bases; nucleotides outside the gene matches: 13. The CDR3 reads CASSRLGRGVDEQYF. CDR3 nucleotide sequence: TGTGCCAGCAGTCGATTGGGGAGGGGCGTGGACGAGCAGTACTTC.

This clone showed up just once. J is TRBJ2-6 and V is TRBV1. TRBV1 is noted as a pseudogene. The CDR3 totals 17 residues. CDR3 in DNA: TGCACCAGCAGACTGTATTGTGCACAAAGTCGGGCCAACGTCCTGACTTTC. This gives the protein CTSRLYCAQSRANVLTF.

V gene TRBV4-1 combines with J gene TRBJ2-1; TRBD2 agrees at 7 bases. V was pared by 1 base and J by 2 bases, with 11 bases of the junction left unmatched. Germline V gives CDR1 MGHRA, CDR2 YSYEKL. There are 18 residues in the CDR3. The CDR3 spells CASSQGASTGGTYNEQFF. CDR3 bases: TGCGCCAGCAGCCAAGGAGCCTCAACGGGAGGTACCTACAATGAGCAGTTCTTC.

The rearrangement joins TRBV6-1 to TRBJ1-5, with D perhaps TRBD1 (5 bases). Germline lookup yields CDR1 MNHNS and CDR2 SASEGT. Trimming removed 5 bases from V and 7 bases from J, with 15 bases in between. This CDR3 is 14 amino acids long. The CDR3 protein is CASSPETDQQPQHF. The CDR3 DNA is TGTGCCAGCAGTCCAGAGACAGATCAGCAGCCCCAGCATTTT.

The chain links TRBV6-6 to TRBJ1-3; D unresolved. Trimming removed 4 bases at V and 0 bases at J, with 7 bases between. From germline, CDR1 is MNHNY and CDR2 SVGAGI (reference sequence). The CDR3 is 14 residues long. In DNA, the CDR3 is TGTGCCAGCAGTTTATTATTCTCTGGAAACACCATATATTTT. It specifies CASSLLFSGNTIYF.

Of note for this clone: The identical CDR3 is also encoded by other nucleotide sequences in the sample. The V gene is TRBV29-1, the J gene TRBJ2-5; D may be TRBD1 (5 bases). CDR3 length: 13 amino acids. V was clipped by 6 bases and J by 4 bases, with 15 bases between them. The V gene's germline CDR1 is SQVTM and CDR2 ANQGSEA. The CDR3 loop is CSVGPGAGETQYF. The CDR3 nucleotides read TGCAGCGTGGGGCCGGGCGCAGGAGAGACCCAGTACTTC.

The J gene is TRBJ2-7, the V gene TRBV12-1; TRBD2, the table's D call, was not compared with the DNA. TRBV12-1 is a listed pseudogene. The CDR3 is made up of 15 amino acids. For the CDR3, the DNA is TGTGCCAGCATCCGTCTAAGAGCGGATTCCTACGAGCAGTACTTC. Its translation: CASIRLRADSYEQYF.

V is TRBV7-9 and J is TRBJ2-1; D remains unclear. CDR3 length: 12 amino acids. V was cut by 1 base and J by 10 bases, with 8 bases left in between. Germline V lookup: CDR1 SEHNR, CDR2 FQNEAQ (reference sequence). CDR3 sequence (DNA): TGTGCCAGCAGCTTAGGCGCAGCGGAGCAGTTCTTC. Protein: CASSLGAAEQFF.

This chain uses TRBV9 with TRBJ2-5; TRBD2 is a possible D gene (5 bases). The germline V and J ends were trimmed by 0 bases and 5 bases, with 11 bases remaining between them. CDR1 and CDR2 from the germline V gene are SGDLS and YYNGEE. The CDR3 extends over 14 amino acids. The CDR3 loop reads CASSVGAVDETQYF. In DNA form, the CDR3 reads TGTGCCAGCAGCGTAGGAGCGGTTGATGAGACCCAGTACTTC. The full variable domain, with the rest looked up from reference TRBV9 and TRBJ2-5, is DSGVTQTPKHLITATGQRVTLRCSPRSGDLSVYWYQQSLDQGLQFLIQYYNGEERAKGNILERFSAQQFPDLHSELNLSSLELGDSALYFCASSVGAVDETQYFGPGTRLLVL.

This chain joins TRBV7-6 and TRBJ2-5, with 7 bases lining up with TRBD2. J gave up 3 bases and V 4 bases, and 8 bases lay outside the gene matches. The CDR3 runs to 15 residues. Germline CDR1 SGHVS, CDR2 FNYEAQ. In DNA, the CDR3 is TGTGCCAGCAGCTCCGGTGGGACTACTAAAGAGACCCAGTACTTC. This codes for CASSSGGTTKETQYF.

The chain links TRBV5-1 to TRBJ2-3; D tentatively fits TRBD1 or TRBD2 (5 bases each). This CDR3 region has 15 residues. The V and J ends lost 1 base and 2 bases respectively, with 11 bases between them. Germline CDR1 and CDR2: SGHRS and YFSETQ. In DNA form, the CDR3 reads TGCGCCAGCAGCTTGATGAGGGGATCCACAGATACGCAGTATTTT. Protein sequence: CASSLMRGSTDTQYF.

This clone was counted a single time. The identical CDR3 is also encoded by other nucleotide sequences in the sample. V usage is TRBV5-6 and J usage is TRBJ2-1, with 8 bases matching TRBD2. From germline, CDR1 is SGHDT and CDR2 YYEEEE. V dropped 6 bases and J dropped 1; count of bases not matched to a gene: 3. The CDR3 has 14 residues. In DNA, the CDR3 is TGTGCCAGCACCCGGGGGGGGTCCTACAATGAGCAGTTCTTC. Translated, it gives CASTRGGSYNEQFF.

CDR3 DNA: TGTGCCAGCAGCTTATCGGTTCCGGGTGAAAAACTGTTTTTT. Encoded protein: CASSLSVPGEKLFF. J is TRBJ1-4 and V is TRBV7-6; D call uncertain. Trimming took off 2 bases at V and 7 bases at J, with 11 bases between the two ends. Germline V gene lookup returns CDR1 SGHVS and CDR2 FNYEAQ. CDR3 size: 14 residues.

V usage is TRBV10-3 and J usage is TRBJ1-2; 7 bases match TRBD1. The CDR3 has 14 amino acids. The trim removed 2 bases at V and 4 bases at J, leaving 4 bases unmatched. Germline CDR1 is ENHRY and CDR2 is SYGVKD. As DNA, the CDR3 is TGTGCCATCAGTGAGGGCAGGGGGGCCTATGGCTACACCTTC. It specifies CAISEGRGAYGYTF.

On this clone itself: This may be a read error, as it is one base from a much larger clone. This chain links TRBV5-5 with TRBJ2-2; D is unclear. Trimming took 4 bases from V and 1 from J, leaving 5 bases between them. The CDR3 length is 13 residues. CDR1 and CDR2 (germline): SGHKS, YYEKEE (reference sequence). CDR3 sequence: CASSAGNTGELFF. The CDR3 DNA is TGTGCCAGCAGCGCAGGGAACACCGGGGAGCTGTTTTTT.

V usage is TRBV7-2 and J usage is TRBJ2-1, with 8 bases matching TRBD2. CDR3 length: 14 amino acids. Losses at the gene ends were 5 bases for V and 10 bases for J; bases not matched to a gene: 10. Germline lookup yields CDR1 SGHTA and CDR2 FQGNSA. In DNA, the CDR3 is TGTGCCAGCAGCCTCGGACTAGCTCAGGGCGAGCAGTTCTTC. It codes for CASSLGLAQGEQFF.

The chain links TRBV5-1 to TRBJ1-6; no definite D call. CDR3 size: 16 residues. CDR1 is SGHRS and CDR2 is YFSETQ in the germline V gene. The V and J ends lost 0 bases and 0 bases respectively, with 7 bases between them. The CDR3 reads CASSLAGSSYNSPLHF. In DNA form, the CDR3 reads TGCGCCAGCAGCTTGGCTGGCAGCTCCTATAATTCACCCCTCCACTTT.

This clone was seen only a few times. This chain uses TRBV4-1 with TRBJ1-1; 8 nucleotides match TRBD1. Germline CDR1 and CDR2: MGHRA and YSYEKL. This CDR3 region has 15 residues. With 0 bases clipped from V and 7 bases from J, the junction kept 7 bases outside the gene matches. CDR3 coding DNA: TGCGCCAGCAGCCAAGATCTGACAGGGGCTGATGAAGCTTTCTTT. This translates into CASSQDLTGADEAFF.

CDR3 loop: CASSLDGRRGSAGANVLTF. For the CDR3, the DNA is TGCGCCAGCAGCTTGGACGGACGGAGGGGAAGTGCTGGGGCCAACGTCCTGACTTTC. V and J are TRBV5-1 and TRBJ2-6; possibly TRBD2 for D (6 bases). Germline V gene lookup returns CDR1 SGHRS and CDR2 YFSETQ. This CDR3 has 19 amino acids. Trimming stripped 0 bases from V and 2 bases from J, with 18 bases between.

This rearrangement joins TRBV30 to TRBJ2-5; 14 bases fit TRBD2. The CDR3 spans 14 residues. The V segment lost 8 bases and the J segment 4 bases; nucleotides outside the gene matches: 6. Germline CDR1 reads GTSNPN; CDR2 reads SVGIG (reference sequence). DNA for the CDR3: TGTGCCACTAGCGGGACTAGCGGGGGAGAGACCCAGTACTTC. Translated, it gives CATSGTSGGETQYF. Drawing the rest from reference TRBV30 and TRBJ2-5, the complete variable domain is SQTIHQWPATLVQPVGSPLSLECTVEGTSNPNLYWYRQAAGRGLQLLFYSVGIGQISSEVPQNLSASRPQDRQFILSSKKLLLSDSGFYLCATSGTSGGETQYFGPGTRLLVL.

The chain carries TRBV11-3 and TRBJ2-7; D is tentatively TRBD1 or TRBD2 (7 bases each). V was pared by 5 bases and J by 0 bases, with 17 bases between. CDR3 length equals 16 residues. Germline lookup yields CDR1 SGHNT and CDR2 YENEEA. The CDR3 sequence is CASSPGRGPSSYEQYF. DNA for the CDR3: TGTGCCAGCAGCCCTGGGAGGGGGCCGAGCTCCTACGAGCAGTACTTC.

The J gene is TRBJ1-5, the V gene TRBV7-8, with D uncertain. CDR3 size: 15 residues. Between the trimmed V and J ends, which lost 1 base and 3 bases, there was a span of 10 bases. The germline gives CDR1 SGHVS, CDR2 FQNEAQ. CDR3 in amino acids: CASSLGGDYNQPQHF. CDR3 DNA: TGTGCCAGCAGCTTAGGTGGGGATTACAATCAGCCCCAGCATTTT.

This clone was recorded a few times. This sequence joins TRBV4-3 and TRBJ2-2; D remains unclear. CDR1 LGHNA and CDR2 YSLEER come from the germline V gene. The ends were cut back, 1 base at V and 7 bases at J, with 4 bases in the middle. CDR3 length: 12 residues. The CDR3 nucleotides are TGCGCCAGCAGCCAAGGCATCGGGGAGCTGTTTTTT. Protein product: CASSQGIGELFF.

The chain links TRBV7-2 to TRBJ1-2; 7 bases map to TRBD1. J gave up 5 bases and V 5 bases, and 2 bases lay outside the gene matches. This CDR3 has 12 amino acids. The germline V gene encodes CDR1 SGHTA and CDR2 FQGNSA. The DNA for the CDR3 is TGTGCCAGCAGCCTACAGGGGTATGGCTACACCTTC. It encodes CASSLQGYGYTF.

The V call is TRBV4-3, the J call TRBJ2-1; D not resolved. In germline, CDR1 is LGHNA, CDR2 YSLEER. The germline V and J ends were trimmed by 0 bases and 5 bases, with 23 bases remaining between them. This CDR3 spans 19 amino acids. The CDR3 DNA reads TGCGCCAGCAGCCAAGATCGGATTGGAGCGTCCCGACGGGACAATGAGCAGTTCTTC. Amino acid sequence: CASSQDRIGASRRDNEQFF.

V usage is TRBV28 and J usage is TRBJ2-3; unclear D gene. The ends were cut back, 6 bases at V and 3 bases at J, with 16 bases in the middle. The CDR3 runs to 15 residues. Germline values: CDR1 MDHEN, CDR2 SYDVKM. CDR3 sequence reads: CASSPPPPKTDTQYF. The DNA for the CDR3 is TGTGCCAGCAGCCCGCCCCCACCCAAAACAGATACGCAGTATTTT.

CDR3 DNA sequence: TGTGCCAGCTCACCACGCGGGACAGGGACGGTAAAACTGTTTTTT. Protein sequence: CASSPRGTGTVKLFF. V is TRBV18 and J is TRBJ1-4, with 9 nucleotides matching TRBD1. The V and J ends lost 1 base and 10 bases, in that order; junction bases with no gene match: 7. Per germline, CDR1 KGHSH and CDR2 LQKENI. The CDR3 spans 15 residues.